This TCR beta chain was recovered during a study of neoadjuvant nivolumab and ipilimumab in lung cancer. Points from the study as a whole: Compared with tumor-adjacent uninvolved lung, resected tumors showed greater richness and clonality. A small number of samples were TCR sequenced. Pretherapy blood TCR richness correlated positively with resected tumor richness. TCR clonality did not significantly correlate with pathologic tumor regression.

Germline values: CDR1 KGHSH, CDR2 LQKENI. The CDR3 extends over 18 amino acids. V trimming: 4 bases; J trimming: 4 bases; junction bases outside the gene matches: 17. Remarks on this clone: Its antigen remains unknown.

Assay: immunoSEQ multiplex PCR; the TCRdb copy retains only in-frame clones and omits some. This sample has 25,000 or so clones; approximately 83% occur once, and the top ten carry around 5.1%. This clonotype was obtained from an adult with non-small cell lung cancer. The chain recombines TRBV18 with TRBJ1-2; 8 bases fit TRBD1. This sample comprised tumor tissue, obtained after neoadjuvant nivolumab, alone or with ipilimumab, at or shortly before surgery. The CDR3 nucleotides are TGTGCCAGCTCACGCACCGGGACAGGCAGCACGGGGCTCTATGGCTACACCTTC. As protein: CASSRTGTGSTGLYGYTF.